Following are 3 T cell receptor beta chains from one sample sequenced in a study of T-cell reconstitution after alpha-beta-depleted transplantation in children. Unique molecular identifiers tagged the TCRbeta library. TCRdb re-derived calls from the PCR reads in MiXCR, one entry per CDR3 protein. The sample holds hundreds of thousands of distinct CDR3 sequences, 10% to 15% seen once. Specimen: PBMCs, collected before TCRalphabeta/CD19-depleted stem cell transplant. Receptor source: a girl under 10 years old with congenital amegakaryocytic thrombocytopenia, due to receive a stem cell transplant.

This clonotype has a count of ten or more. The chain joins TRBV20-1 to TRBJ2-1; TRBD2 is a possible D gene (6 bases). The CDR3 is 15 residues long. Germline V lookup: CDR1 DFQATT, CDR2 SNEGSKA (reference sequence). Deletions cut 5 bases from V and 2 bases from J, with 16 bases between. DNA for the CDR3: TGCAGTGCTCCCATAGCGGACTTAACCTACAATGAGCAGTTCTTC. Protein sequence: CSAPIADLTYNEQFF.

This clonotype was seen many times. The chain uses TRBV7-9 and TRBJ1-2; D is perhaps TRBD1 (5 bases). CDR1 and CDR2 from the germline V gene are SEHNR and FQNEAQ (reference sequence). The CDR3 totals 10 residues. Trimming left V 11 bases short and J 4 bases short, with 8 bases between. The CDR3 region has the DNA TGTGCCGTGGGGGGCTATGGCTACACCTTC. Its protein product is CAVGGYGYTF.

Only a few counts were recorded for this clonotype. The chain combines TRBV24-1 with TRBJ2-3; TRBD2 agrees at 7 bases. Germline V gene sequence: CDR1 KGHDR, CDR2 SFDVKD. This CDR3 comprises 16 residues. V lost 4 bases to trimming and J lost 2 bases; unmatched junction nucleotides: 8. In DNA, the CDR3 is TGTGCCACCAGTGACCCCAGCGGGATTTACACAGATACGCAGTATTTT. Protein: CATSDPSGIYTDTQYF.